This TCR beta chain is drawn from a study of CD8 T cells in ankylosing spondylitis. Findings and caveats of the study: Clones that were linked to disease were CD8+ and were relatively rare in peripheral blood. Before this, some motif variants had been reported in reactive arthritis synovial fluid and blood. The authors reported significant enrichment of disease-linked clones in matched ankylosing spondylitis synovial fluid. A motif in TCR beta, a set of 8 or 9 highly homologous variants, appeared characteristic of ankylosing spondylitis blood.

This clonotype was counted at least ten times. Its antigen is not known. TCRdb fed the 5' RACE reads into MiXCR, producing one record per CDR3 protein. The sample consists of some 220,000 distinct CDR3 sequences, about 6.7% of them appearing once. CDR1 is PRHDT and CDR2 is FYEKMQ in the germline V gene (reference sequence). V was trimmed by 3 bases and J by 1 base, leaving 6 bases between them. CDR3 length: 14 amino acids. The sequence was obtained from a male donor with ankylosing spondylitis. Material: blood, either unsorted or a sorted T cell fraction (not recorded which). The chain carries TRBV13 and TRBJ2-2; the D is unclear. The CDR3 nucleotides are TGTGCCAGCAGCTTTAACAGGAACACCGGGGAGCTGTTTTTT. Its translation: CASSFNRNTGELFF.